Listed below are T cell receptor beta chains from one sample, sequenced in a study of CD8+CD57+ T cells in acquired aplastic anemia. MiXCR, run by TCRdb on the reads, gives a single entry per CDR3 protein. The table records 50,000 to 65,000 distinct CDR3 sequences, approximately 50% of them present only once. The specimen was sorted CD4+, CD8+, or CD8+CD57+ T cells (not recorded which) from PBMCs. The receptors derive from a human donor with aplastic anemia. Both conserved end residues are part of each CDR3. D genes are given only for firm matches. Expanded clones are given a class, and other clones once, few, many or no size at all.

abundance | d_gene | j_gene | v_gene | CDR3nt | CDR3aa
NA | NA | TRBJ2-1 | TRBV18 | TGTGCCAGCTCACCACTGGGTAGGGATGAGCAGTTCTTC | CASSPLGRDEQFF
NA | TRBD2 | TRBJ2-7 | TRBV2 | TGTGCCAGCAGTGTGGGGGAGGGGAGGGAGCAGTACTTC | CASSVGEGREQYF
few | NA | TRBJ1-2 | TRBV24-1 | TGTGCCACCAGTGATACCAGCTATGGCTACACCTTC | CATSDTSYGYTF
NA | NA | TRBJ1-1 | TRBV3-1 | TGTGCCAGCAGCCAATCAGGGGCATACACTGAAGCTTTCTTT | CASSQSGAYTEAFF
NA | NA | TRBJ1-1 | TRBV12-3/TRBV12-4 | TGTGCCAGCAAAGACGAACCCCGAACCTCCGAAGCTTTCTTT | CASKDEPRTSEAFF
NA | NA | TRBJ1-4 | TRBV19 | TGTGCCAGTAGTTATTCTGCAACTAATGAAAAACTGTTTTTT | CASSYSATNEKLFF
many | TRBD1 | TRBJ1-5 | TRBV2 | TGTGCCAGCAGTCCCGGGACAGGGTACAATCAGCCCCAGCATTTT | CASSPGTGYNQPQHF
NA | TRBD2 | TRBJ2-7 | TRBV10-2 | TGCGCCAGCAGTGAGTCAGGAGGGACTAGCGACGAGCAGTACTTC | CASSESGGTSDEQYF
NA | NA | TRBJ1-4 | TRBV2 | TGTGCCACCACTCGCGGGGAGCTTGAAAAACTGTTTTTT | CATTRGELEKLFF
NA | TRBD1 | TRBJ2-7 | TRBV14 | TGTGCCAGCAGCATGGGACAGGTGTACGAGCAGTACTTC | CASSMGQVYEQYF
many | NA | TRBJ2-5 | TRBV14 | TGTGCCAGCAGCCAAAGTAGTGCGGAGACCCAGTACTTC | CASSQSSAETQYF
NA | TRBD1 | TRBJ1-2 | TRBV29-1 | TGCAGCGTCTGGACAGGCCTAGAGAATGGCTACACCTTC | CSVWTGLENGYTF
many | NA | TRBJ1-3 | TRBV4-2 | TGTGCCAGCAGCCAAGATAAGGCCCTCGAGGGAAACACCATATATTTT | CASSQDKALEGNTIYF
NA | TRBD1 | TRBJ1-5 | TRBV20-1 | TGCAGTGCCTTAATACAGGGGGCAGATCAGCCCCAGCATTTT | CSALIQGADQPQHF
NA | TRBD1 | TRBJ2-7 | TRBV5-4 | TGTGCCAGCAGCTTCTTCCTCTCGGGACAGAAATCCTACGAGCAGTACTTC | CASSFFLSGQKSYEQYF
many | NA | TRBJ2-2 | TRBV19 | TGTGCCAGTAGTCGATACAGGGAAACCGGGGAGCTGTTTTTT | CASSRYRETGELFF
NA | NA | TRBJ2-7 | TRBV2 | TGTGCCAGCTCAAAAGGGGAAGGGTCCTCCGAGCAGTACTTC | CASSKGEGSSEQYF
NA | TRBD1 | TRBJ1-1 | TRBV9 | TGTGCCAGCAGCGGGGCCCCGGGACAGGGGGCGAAGAACACTGAAGCTTTCTTT | CASSGAPGQGAKNTEAFF
NA | NA | TRBJ1-3 | TRBV12-3/TRBV12-4 | TGTGCCAGCGGGGAGTTCTCTGGAAACACCATATATTTT | CASGEFSGNTIYF
many | NA | TRBJ1-1 | TRBV30 | TGTGCCTGGGGGGGTCAGGGGATGAACACTGAAGCTTTCTTT | CAWGGQGMNTEAFF
many | NA | TRBJ2-7 | TRBV12-3/TRBV12-4 | TGTGCCAGCACCCGAGTGCACGGGGGCCAGCAGTACTTC | CASTRVHGGQQYF
many | NA | TRBJ2-1 | TRBV6-5 | TGTGCCAGCAGTTACTCGAGCGAATCTAATGAGCAGTTCTTC | CASSYSSESNEQFF
NA | NA | TRBJ1-5 | TRBV10-3 | TGTGCCATCAGTGAATCTGTCGATCAGCCCCAGCATTTT | CAISESVDQPQHF
NA | NA | TRBJ1-1 | TRBV2 | TGTGCCAGCAGTCAGGCGGTACAGGTGAACACTGAAGCTTTCTTT | CASSQAVQVNTEAFF
once | NA | TRBJ1-1 | TRBV24-1 | TGTGCCACCAGTGATTTTGCGGGGAACACTGAAGCTTTCTTT | CATSDFAGNTEAFF
NA | NA | TRBJ2-5 | TRBV12-3/TRBV12-4 | TGTGCCAGCGGGGTCGAGACCCAGTACTTC | CASGVETQYF
many | TRBD2 | TRBJ2-5 | TRBV24-1 | TGTGCCACCAGTGACCAGGGACTAGCGGGAAGGGGGACCCAGTACTTC | CATSDQGLAGRGTQYF
NA | NA | TRBJ1-1 | TRBV25-1 | TGTGCCAGCAGTCGAAACAGGTCAAACACTGAAGCTTTCTTT | CASSRNRSNTEAFF
NA | TRBD1 | TRBJ2-7 | TRBV7-9 | TGTGCCGGCAGCCCGGGACAGGGCTCCTACGAGCAGTACTTC | CAGSPGQGSYEQYF